This TCR beta chain emerged from a study of CD8+ T cells in alopecia areata. Starting from PBMCs, sorting isolated CD4+ and CD8+ T cells. On this clone itself: Antigen specificity is unknown.

CDR1 MNHEY and CDR2 SMNVEV come from the germline V gene (reference sequence). CDR3 length: 14 residues. Trimming at V came to 5 bases and at J to 2 bases, leaving 6 bases not matched to a gene. Broader study findings: Whereas mice showed it more clearly, TCR sharing across patients was murkier, possibly because of HLA. Lesional scalp exceeded normal scalp in clonality, especially in alopecia totalis/universalis.

Extracted from the samples, RNA was reverse transcribed into cDNA to serve as the sequencing template. Profiled with immunoSEQ multiplex PCR; TCRdb holds only in-frame clones, not every one. The repertoire holds about 150,000 clones, less than 65% seen once, with 36% in the top ten. The chain employs TRBV27 and TRBJ2-7; 7 bases are shared with TRBD1. The sample taken for sequencing was CD8+ T cells sorted from blood. The TCR originated in a human donor in good health. The chain's CDR3 is CASSEAGTAYEQYF. The DNA for the CDR3 is TGTGCCAGCAGTGAAGCCGGGACAGCCTACGAGCAGTACTTC.